Sequencing of this TCR beta chain was carried out in a study of identical twins. Study results and caveats: Fewer insertions characterized abundant cord blood beta clonotypes, whereas memory repertoires showed none. Zero-insertion analyses might be partly confounded by invariant T cells like MAIT and iNKT.

Note on this clonotype: Antigen unknown.

Unique molecular identifiers were in the cDNA, with template-switch universal primer binding. TCRdb used MiXCR to reprocess the 5' RACE reads, holding one entry per CDR3 protein. In the table there are some 500,000 distinct CDR3 sequences, more than 9% of which are singletons. The germline gives CDR1 ENHRY, CDR2 SYGVKD. Trimming took 8 bases from V and 3 from J, leaving 10 bases between them. The CDR3 covers 12 residues. These data were also reused for a study on yellow fever vaccine responses in identical twins.

This sequence joins TRBV10-3 and TRBJ2-5; a weak D match, TRBD2 (6 bases). The clonotype was recovered from a woman under 30 in good health. Sample: PBMCs. The CDR3 DNA reads as TGTGCCATCGGGGGGACTGAAGAGACCCAGTACTTC. It is translated as CAIGGTEETQYF.